This TCR beta chain was recorded in a study of T cells in localized non-small cell lung cancer. Whole-study results and caveats: Of the top 100 tumor clones, median roughly 60 were in adjacent lung, approximately 29 among its top 100. Uninvolved adjacent lung had higher T cell clonality than tumor and all other tissues.

Comment on this clone: The antigen is unknown.

This table comes from immunoSEQ multiplex PCR, and its TCRdb copy is limited to in-frame clones, with some not included. In the table there are 100,000 to 150,000 clones, around 92% of which are singletons. This specimen consisted of peripheral blood, obtained before any cancer treatment. This clonotype was sampled from a female donor of 60 years or more with stage I lung adenocarcinoma.

This chain's CDR3 is CASSPLTGTDTQYF. As DNA, the CDR3 is TGTGCCAGCAGTCCGTTGACAGGGACAGATACGCAGTATTTT. The chain recombines TRBV6-6 with TRBJ2-3, with 7 nucleotides matching TRBD1. The CDR3 runs to 14 residues. The trim removed 5 bases at V and 3 bases at J, leaving 5 bases unmatched. Germline V gene sequence: CDR1 MNHNY, CDR2 SVGAGI (reference sequence).